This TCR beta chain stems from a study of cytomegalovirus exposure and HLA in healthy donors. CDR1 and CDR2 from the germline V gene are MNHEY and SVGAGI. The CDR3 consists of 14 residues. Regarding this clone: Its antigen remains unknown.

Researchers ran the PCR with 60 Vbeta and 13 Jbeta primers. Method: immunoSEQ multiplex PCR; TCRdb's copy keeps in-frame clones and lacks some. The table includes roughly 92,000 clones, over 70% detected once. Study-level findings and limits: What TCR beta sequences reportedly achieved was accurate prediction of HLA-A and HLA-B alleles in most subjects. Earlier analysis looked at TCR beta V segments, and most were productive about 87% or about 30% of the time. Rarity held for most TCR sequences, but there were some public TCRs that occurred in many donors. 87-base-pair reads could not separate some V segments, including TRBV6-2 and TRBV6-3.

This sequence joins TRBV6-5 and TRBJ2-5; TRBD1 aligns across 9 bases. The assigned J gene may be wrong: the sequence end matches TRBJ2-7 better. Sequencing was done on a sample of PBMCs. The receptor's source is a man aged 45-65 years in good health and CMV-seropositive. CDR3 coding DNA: TGTGCCAGCAGCCGGACAGGGGTCTCCTACGAGCAGTACTTC. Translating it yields CASSRTGVSYEQYF.